This T cell receptor (beta chain) is from a study of blood T cell repertoires in COVID-19. The table came from immunoSEQ multiplex PCR; TCRdb's copy has only in-frame clones and leaves some out. Of 300,000 to 500,000 clones listed, around 87% are singletons. Losses at the gene ends were 2 bases for V and 5 bases for J; bases not matched to a gene: 6. Germline V gives CDR1 SGHRS, CDR2 YFSETQ. The CDR3 spans 14 residues. The chain couples TRBV5-1 to TRBJ1-2, with 7 bases that match TRBD1. The source material was PBMCs or T cells enriched from blood (not recorded which). The source of this sequence is a woman younger than 45 with acute COVID-19. CDR3 sequence (DNA): TGCGCCAGCAGCTTAGGGACAGTTTTTTATGGCTACACCTTC. It translates to CASSLGTVFYGYTF.